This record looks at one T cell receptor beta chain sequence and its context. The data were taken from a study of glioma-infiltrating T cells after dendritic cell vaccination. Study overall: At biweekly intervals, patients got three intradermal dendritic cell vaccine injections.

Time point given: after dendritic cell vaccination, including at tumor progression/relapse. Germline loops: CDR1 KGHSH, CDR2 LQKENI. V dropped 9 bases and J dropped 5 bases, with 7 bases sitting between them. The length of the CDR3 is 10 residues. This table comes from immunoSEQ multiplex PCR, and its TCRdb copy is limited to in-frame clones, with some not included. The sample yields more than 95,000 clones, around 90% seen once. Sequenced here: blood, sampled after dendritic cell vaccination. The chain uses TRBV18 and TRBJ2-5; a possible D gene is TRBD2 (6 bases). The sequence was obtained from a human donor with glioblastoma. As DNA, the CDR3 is TGTGCCAGTCGGGGGGAGACCCAGTACTTC. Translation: CASRGETQYF.